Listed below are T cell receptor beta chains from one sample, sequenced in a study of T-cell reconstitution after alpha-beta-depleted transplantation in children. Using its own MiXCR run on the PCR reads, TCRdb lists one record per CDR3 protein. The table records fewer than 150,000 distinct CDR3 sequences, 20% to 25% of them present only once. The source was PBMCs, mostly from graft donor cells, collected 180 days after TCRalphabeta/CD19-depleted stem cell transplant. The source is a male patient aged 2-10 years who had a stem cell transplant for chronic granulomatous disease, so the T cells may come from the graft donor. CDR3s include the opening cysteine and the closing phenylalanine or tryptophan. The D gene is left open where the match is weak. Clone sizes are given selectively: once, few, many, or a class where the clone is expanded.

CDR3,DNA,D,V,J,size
CATSDVLAVETQYF,TGTGCCACCAGTGACGTACTAGCGGTGGAGACCCAGTACTTC,TRBD2,TRBV24-1,TRBJ2-5,.
CATSSNLRDRDNEQFF,TGTGCCACCAGCAGCAACCTCCGGGACAGAGACAATGAGCAGTTCTTC,TRBD1,TRBV15,TRBJ2-1,few
CASSFYEQYF,TGTGCCAGCAGTTTCTACGAGCAGTACTTC,.,TRBV12-3/TRBV12-4,TRBJ2-7,many
CSVGQSNQPQHF,TGCAGCGTTGGACAGAGCAATCAGCCCCAGCATTTT,.,TRBV29-1,TRBJ1-5,.
CASSLVPGSETQYF,TGCGCCAGCAGCTTGGTTCCTGGATCGGAGACCCAGTACTTC,.,TRBV5-1,TRBJ2-5,.
CASSDSGRAYEQYF,TGCGCCAGCAGCGACAGCGGGAGGGCCTACGAGCAGTACTTC,TRBD2,TRBV5-1,TRBJ2-7,.
CASSLAVGGSNEQFF,TGCGCCAGCAGCTTGGCGGTTGGGGGCAGCAATGAGCAGTTCTTC,.,TRBV5-1,TRBJ2-1,many
CASSSQGSTDTQYF,TGTGCCAGCAGTTCACAGGGTTCGACAGATACGCAGTATTTT,.,TRBV12-3/TRBV12-4,TRBJ2-3,many
CASSRAGHYEQYF,TGTGCCAGCAGCCGAGCGGGACACTACGAGCAGTACTTC,.,TRBV7-6,TRBJ2-7,.
CATSRDLGQETQYF,TGTGCCACCAGCAGAGATCTGGGCCAAGAGACCCAGTACTTC,.,TRBV15,TRBJ2-5,.
CSVETEGPSTYNEQFF,TGCAGCGTTGAAACGGAAGGACCGTCAACCTACAATGAGCAGTTCTTC,.,TRBV29-1,TRBJ2-1,.
CASTLRDSSNTGELFF,TGCGCCAGCACCCTCCGGGACTCCAGTAACACCGGGGAGCTGTTTTTT,.,TRBV5-1,TRBJ2-2,many
CASSPPTTLYNEQFF,TGTGCCAGCAGCCCCCCCACCACCCTCTACAATGAGCAGTTCTTC,.,TRBV7-9,TRBJ2-1,few
CASRETAHQETQYF,TGTGCCAGCAGGGAGACGGCTCACCAAGAGACCCAGTACTTC,.,TRBV12-3/TRBV12-4,TRBJ2-5,.
CSVDQTEPNQPQHF,TGCAGCGTTGACCAGACAGAACCCAATCAGCCCCAGCATTTT,.,TRBV29-1,TRBJ1-5,few
CASSEEVRGVSNQPQHF,TGTGCCAGCAGTGAGGAGGTTCGGGGCGTAAGCAATCAGCCCCAGCATTTT,.,TRBV25-1,TRBJ1-5,many
CASSFSGNEQFF,TGTGCCAGCAGCTTTAGTGGGAATGAGCAGTTCTTC,.,TRBV7-2,TRBJ2-1,many
CASSQWKREAKNIQYF,TGTGCCAGCAGCCAATGGAAGCGGGAGGCCAAAAACATTCAGTACTTC,TRBD2,TRBV3-1,TRBJ2-4,many
CSASRRETGELFF,TGCAGTGCTAGCCGCAGAGAAACCGGGGAGCTGTTTTTT,.,TRBV20-1,TRBJ2-2,.
CASSQIPVRGRGTEAFF,TGCGCCAGCAGCCAAATTCCGGTCCGGGGCCGGGGCACTGAAGCTTTCTTT,.,TRBV5-1,TRBJ1-1,many
CASRDGPERPFF,TGTGCCAGCAGGGATGGACCCGAACGGCCGTTTTTT,.,TRBV12-3/TRBV12-4,TRBJ1-4,many
CASSSRAGFTDTQYF,TGTGCCAGCAGCAGTCGAGCGGGATTCACAGATACGCAGTATTTT,TRBD2,TRBV7-9,TRBJ2-3,many
CSVSLKGGEKLFF,TGCAGCGTTTCCCTAAAGGGTGGGGAAAAACTGTTTTTT,.,TRBV29-1,TRBJ1-4,.
CASADLGLETQYF,TGTGCCAGCGCGGATCTGGGTCTAGAGACCCAGTACTTC,.,TRBV5-5,TRBJ2-5,few
CASSLVAGTGNSPLHF,TGTGCCAGCAGTTTAGTAGCCGGGACAGGGAATTCACCCCTCCACTTT,TRBD1,TRBV12-3/TRBV12-4,TRBJ1-6,.
CASSAGTVYGYTF,TGTGCCAGCAGCGCCGGGACCGTGTATGGCTACACCTTC,.,TRBV5-4,TRBJ1-2,many
CASSNLGTGRNEQYF,TGTGCCAGCAGCAATCTCGGGACAGGGCGGAACGAGCAGTACTTC,TRBD1,TRBV7-2,TRBJ2-7,.
CASSSAYNEQFF,TGTGCCAGCAGCTCCGCATACAATGAGCAGTTCTTC,.,TRBV7-9,TRBJ2-1,.
CASTLGGAQETQYF,TGTGCCAGCACGCTCGGGGGAGCTCAAGAGACCCAGTACTTC,.,TRBV6-5,TRBJ2-5,many